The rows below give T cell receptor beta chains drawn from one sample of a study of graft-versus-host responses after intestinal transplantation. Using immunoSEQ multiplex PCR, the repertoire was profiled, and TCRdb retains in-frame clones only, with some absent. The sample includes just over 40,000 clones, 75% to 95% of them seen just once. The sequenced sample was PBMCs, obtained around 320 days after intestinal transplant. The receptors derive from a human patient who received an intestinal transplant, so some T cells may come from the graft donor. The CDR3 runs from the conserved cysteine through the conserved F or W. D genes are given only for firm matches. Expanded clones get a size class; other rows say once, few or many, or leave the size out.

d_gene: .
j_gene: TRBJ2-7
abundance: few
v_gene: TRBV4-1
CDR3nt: TGCGCCAGCAGCCAAGGTTTGGGGTTAGCCTACGAGCAGTACTTC
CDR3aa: CASSQGLGLAYEQYF

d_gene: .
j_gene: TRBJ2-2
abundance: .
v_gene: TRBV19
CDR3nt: TGTGCCAGTAGTATAGTATCGAACACCGGGGAGCTGTTTTTT
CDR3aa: CASSIVSNTGELFF

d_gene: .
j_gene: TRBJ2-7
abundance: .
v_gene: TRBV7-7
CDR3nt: TGTGCTAGCAGCCCGGACAGAGGGGCCGAGCAGTACTTC
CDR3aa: CASSPDRGAEQYF

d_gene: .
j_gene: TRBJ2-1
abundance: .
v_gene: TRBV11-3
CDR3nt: TGTGCCAGCAGGCAGCAGGGCGACAATGAGCAGTTCTTC
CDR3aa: CASRQQGDNEQFF

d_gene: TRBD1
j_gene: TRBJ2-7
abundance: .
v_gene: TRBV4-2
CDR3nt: TGTGCCAGCAGCTTGGGACAGGGGAGCTCCTACGAGCAGTACTTC
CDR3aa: CASSLGQGSSYEQYF

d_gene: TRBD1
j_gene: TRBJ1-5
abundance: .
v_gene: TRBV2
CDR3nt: TGTGCCAGCAGCCCTGACAGGGGCAATCAGCCCCAGCATTTT
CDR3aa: CASSPDRGNQPQHF

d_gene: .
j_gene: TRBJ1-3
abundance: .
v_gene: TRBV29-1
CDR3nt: TGCAGCGTACGCACAGGGAATGGAAACACCATATATTTT
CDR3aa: CSVRTGNGNTIYF

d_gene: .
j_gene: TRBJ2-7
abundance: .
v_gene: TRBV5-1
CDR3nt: TGCGCCAGCAGCTTGGCCGGCAGGGACTACGAGCAGTACTTC
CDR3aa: CASSLAGRDYEQYF

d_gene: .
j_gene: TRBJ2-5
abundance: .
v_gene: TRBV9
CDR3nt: TGTGCCAGCAGCACCCAGTGGGGCTCCGGGGAGACCCAGTACTTC
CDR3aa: CASSTQWGSGETQYF

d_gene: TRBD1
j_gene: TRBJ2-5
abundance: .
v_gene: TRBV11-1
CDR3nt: TGTGCCAGCAGCTTAAGGGGCGACAGGGAAGAGACCCAGTACTTC
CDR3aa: CASSLRGDREETQYF

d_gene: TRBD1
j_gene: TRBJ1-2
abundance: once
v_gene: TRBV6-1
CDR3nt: TGTGCCAGCAGTGCAGTGACAGGGGTCTATGGCTACACCTTC
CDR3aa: CASSAVTGVYGYTF

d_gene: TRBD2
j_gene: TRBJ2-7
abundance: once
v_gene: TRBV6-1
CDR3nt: TGTGCCAGCAGTGAAGGGGGACTAGCGGGAGGGTATTACGAGCAGTACTTC
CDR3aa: CASSEGGLAGGYYEQYF

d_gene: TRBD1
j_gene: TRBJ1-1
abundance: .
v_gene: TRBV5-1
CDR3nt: TGCGCCAGCAGCTTCAGGGACAGGGAGGATGGGGTGAACACTGAAGCTTTCTTT
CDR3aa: CASSFRDREDGVNTEAFF

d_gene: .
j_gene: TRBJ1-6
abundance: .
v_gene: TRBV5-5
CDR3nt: TGTGCCAGCAGCGGGATGCTCTCCTATAATTCACCCCTCCACTTT
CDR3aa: CASSGMLSYNSPLHF

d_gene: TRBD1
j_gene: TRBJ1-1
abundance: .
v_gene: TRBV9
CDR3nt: TGTGCCAGCAGCGTAGGGGTAGGGGGCGCGAAGAACACTGAAGCTTTCTTT
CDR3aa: CASSVGVGGAKNTEAFF

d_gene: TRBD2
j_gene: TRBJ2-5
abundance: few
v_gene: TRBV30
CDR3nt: TGTGCCTGGAGCCGGACTAGCGGGGCCCCCCAAGAGACCCAGTACTTC
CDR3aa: CAWSRTSGAPQETQYF

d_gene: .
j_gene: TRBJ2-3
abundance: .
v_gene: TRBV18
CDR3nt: TGTGCCAGTTTCAGGACGGCCCAAACAGATACGCAGTATTTT
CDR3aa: CASFRTAQTDTQYF

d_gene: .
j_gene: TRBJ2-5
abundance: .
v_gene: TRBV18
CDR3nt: TGTGCCAGCTCACCGAGGGACGACCAAGAGACCCAGTACTTC
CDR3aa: CASSPRDDQETQYF

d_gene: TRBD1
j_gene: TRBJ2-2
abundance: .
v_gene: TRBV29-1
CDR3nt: TGCAGCGTCCTTGGGACAGGGGAGAACACCGGGGAGCTGTTTTTT
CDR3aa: CSVLGTGENTGELFF

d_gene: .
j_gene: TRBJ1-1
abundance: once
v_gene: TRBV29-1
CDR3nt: TGCAGCGTTGAAGGTTTTGGTGGTAGGAACACTGAAGCTTTCTTT
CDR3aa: CSVEGFGGRNTEAFF

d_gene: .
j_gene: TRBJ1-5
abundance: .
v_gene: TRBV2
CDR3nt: TGTGCCAGCAGGCCGGGGCTAGTTGAGGGCAATCAGCCCCAGCATTTT
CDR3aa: CASRPGLVEGNQPQHF